This entry is about one TCR beta chain. The data are from a study of blood T cell repertoires in COVID-19. Whole-study context: Spain, Italy and the United States supplied samples that represented acute and convalescent COVID-19. From T cells, B-cell-depleted T cells, or PBMCs came the material, which was cDNA or gDNA.

Trimming left V 4 bases short and J 3 bases short, with 13 bases between. Germline V gene lookup returns CDR1 ENHRY and CDR2 SYGVKD. This CDR3 contains 15 residues. This table comes from immunoSEQ multiplex PCR, and its TCRdb copy is limited to in-frame clones, with some not included. The sample carries roughly 37,000 clones, approximately 78% recorded once. The TCR sequence derives from a man in his 60s with acute or convalescent COVID-19. The sequenced sample was peripheral blood. This chain connects TRBV10-3 to TRBJ2-1, with a possible D match to TRBD2 (6 bases). The CDR3 reads CAISGSGGDYNEQFF. For the CDR3, the DNA is TGTGCCATCAGTGGTAGCGGAGGGGACTACAATGAGCAGTTCTTC.